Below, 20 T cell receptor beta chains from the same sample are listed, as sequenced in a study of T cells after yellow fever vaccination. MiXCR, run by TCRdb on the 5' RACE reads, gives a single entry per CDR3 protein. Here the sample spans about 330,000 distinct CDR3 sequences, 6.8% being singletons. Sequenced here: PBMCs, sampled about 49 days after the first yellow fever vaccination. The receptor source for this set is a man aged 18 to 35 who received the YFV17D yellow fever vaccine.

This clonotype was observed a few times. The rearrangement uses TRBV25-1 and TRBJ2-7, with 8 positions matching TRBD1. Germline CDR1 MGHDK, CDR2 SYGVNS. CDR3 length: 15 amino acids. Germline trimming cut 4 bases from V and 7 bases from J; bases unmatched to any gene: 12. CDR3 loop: CASSGPTGGASEQYF. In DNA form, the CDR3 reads TGTGCCAGCAGTGGCCCTACAGGGGGAGCATCTGAGCAGTACTTC.

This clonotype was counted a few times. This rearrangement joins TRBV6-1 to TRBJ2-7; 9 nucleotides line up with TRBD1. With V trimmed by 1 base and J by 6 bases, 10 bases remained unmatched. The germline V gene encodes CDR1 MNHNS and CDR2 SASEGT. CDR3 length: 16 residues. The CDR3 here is CASSEGGQGPKTEQYF. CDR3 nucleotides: TGTGCCAGCAGTGAAGGAGGACAGGGGCCAAAAACCGAGCAGTACTTC.

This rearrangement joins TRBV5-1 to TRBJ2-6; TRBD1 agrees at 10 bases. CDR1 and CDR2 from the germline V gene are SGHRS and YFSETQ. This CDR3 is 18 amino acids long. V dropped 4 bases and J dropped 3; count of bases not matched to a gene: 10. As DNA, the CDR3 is TGCGCCAGCAGCCCGCGACAGGGGGCAAACTATGGGGCCAACGTCCTGACTTTC. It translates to CASSPRQGANYGANVLTF. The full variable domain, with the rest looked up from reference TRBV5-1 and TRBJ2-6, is KAGVTQTPRYLIKTRGQQVTLSCSPISGHRSVSWYQQTPGQGLQFLFEYFSETQRNKGNFPGRFSGRQFSNSRSEMNVSTLELGDSALYLCASSPRQGANYGANVLTFGAGSRLTVL.

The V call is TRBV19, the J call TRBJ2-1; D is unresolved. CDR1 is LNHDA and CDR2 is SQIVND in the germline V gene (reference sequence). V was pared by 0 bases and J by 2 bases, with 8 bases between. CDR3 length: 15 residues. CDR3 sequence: CASSIDSSTYNEQFF. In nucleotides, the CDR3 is TGTGCCAGTAGTATAGATAGCAGCACCTACAATGAGCAGTTCTTC.

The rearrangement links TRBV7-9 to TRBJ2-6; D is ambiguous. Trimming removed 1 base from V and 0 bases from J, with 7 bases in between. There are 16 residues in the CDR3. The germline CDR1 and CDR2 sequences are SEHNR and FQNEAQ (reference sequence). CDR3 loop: CASSLDRSSGANVLTF. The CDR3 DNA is TGTGCCAGCAGCTTAGATCGGAGCTCTGGGGCCAACGTCCTGACTTTC.

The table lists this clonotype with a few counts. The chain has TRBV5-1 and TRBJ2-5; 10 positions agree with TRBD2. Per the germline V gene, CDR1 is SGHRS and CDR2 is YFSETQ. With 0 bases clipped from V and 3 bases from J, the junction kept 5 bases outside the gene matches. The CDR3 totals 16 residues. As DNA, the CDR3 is TGCGCCAGCAGCTTGGACTTAGCGGGGGGTAAAGAGACCCAGTACTTC. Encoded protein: CASSLDLAGGKETQYF.

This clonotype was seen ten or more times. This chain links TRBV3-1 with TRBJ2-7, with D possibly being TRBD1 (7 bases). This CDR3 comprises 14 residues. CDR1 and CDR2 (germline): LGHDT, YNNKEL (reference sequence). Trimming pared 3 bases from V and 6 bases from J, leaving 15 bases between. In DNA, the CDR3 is TGTGCCAGCAGCCACGCAGGGGGGAGCCGCGAGCAGTACTTC. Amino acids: CASSHAGGSREQYF.

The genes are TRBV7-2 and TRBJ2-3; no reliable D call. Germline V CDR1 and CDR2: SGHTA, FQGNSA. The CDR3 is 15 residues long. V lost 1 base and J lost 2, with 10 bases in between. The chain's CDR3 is CASSLVVSFTDTQYF. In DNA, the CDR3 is TGTGCCAGCAGCTTAGTTGTATCTTTCACAGATACGCAGTATTTT.

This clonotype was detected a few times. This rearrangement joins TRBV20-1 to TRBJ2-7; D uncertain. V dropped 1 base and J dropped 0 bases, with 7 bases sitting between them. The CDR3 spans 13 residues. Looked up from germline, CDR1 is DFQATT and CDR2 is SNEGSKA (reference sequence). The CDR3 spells CSARGSSSYEQYF. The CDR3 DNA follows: TGCAGTGCTAGAGGATCGAGCTCCTACGAGCAGTACTTC.

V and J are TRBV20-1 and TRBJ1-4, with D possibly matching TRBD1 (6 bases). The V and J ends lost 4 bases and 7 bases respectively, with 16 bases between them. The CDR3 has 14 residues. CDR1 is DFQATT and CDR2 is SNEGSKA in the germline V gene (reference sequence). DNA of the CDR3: TGCAGTGCTACCCCGGCGGGGGGCAGTGAAAAACTGTTTTTT. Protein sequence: CSATPAGGSEKLFF.

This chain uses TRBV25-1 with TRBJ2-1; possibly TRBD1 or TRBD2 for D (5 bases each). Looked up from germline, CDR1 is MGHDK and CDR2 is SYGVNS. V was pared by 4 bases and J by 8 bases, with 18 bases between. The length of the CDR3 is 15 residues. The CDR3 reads CASSVTGPQVDEQFF. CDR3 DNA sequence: TGTGCCAGCAGTGTGACGGGACCCCAGGTGGATGAGCAGTTCTTC.

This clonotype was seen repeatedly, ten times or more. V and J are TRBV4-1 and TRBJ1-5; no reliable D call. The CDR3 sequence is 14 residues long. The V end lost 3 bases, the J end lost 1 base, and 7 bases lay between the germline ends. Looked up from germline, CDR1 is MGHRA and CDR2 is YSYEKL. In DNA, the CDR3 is TGCGCCAGCAGCCAGGCGATCAGCAATCAGCCCCAGCATTTT. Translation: CASSQAISNQPQHF.

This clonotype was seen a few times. The CDR3 DNA is TGCAGTGCCCCGGGACAGGGGCGCACAGATACGCAGTATTTT. It yields the protein CSAPGQGRTDTQYF. The chain carries TRBV20-1 and TRBJ2-3; 10 bases are shared with TRBD1. The germline V gene has CDR1 DFQATT and CDR2 SNEGSKA (reference sequence). The CDR3 is made up of 14 amino acids. J was trimmed by 1 base and V by 6 bases; bases with no gene match: 4.

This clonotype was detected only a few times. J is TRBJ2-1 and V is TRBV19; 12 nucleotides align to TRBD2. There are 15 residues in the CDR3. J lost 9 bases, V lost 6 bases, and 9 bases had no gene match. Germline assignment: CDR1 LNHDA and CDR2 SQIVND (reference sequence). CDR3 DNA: TGTGCCAGTAGCCCCCCTAGCGGGGGGGTTGGTGAGCAGTTCTTC. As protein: CASSPPSGGVGEQFF.

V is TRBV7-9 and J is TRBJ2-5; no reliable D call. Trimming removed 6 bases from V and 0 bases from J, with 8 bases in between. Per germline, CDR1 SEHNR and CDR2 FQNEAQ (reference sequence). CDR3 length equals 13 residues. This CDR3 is CASRVGHQETQYF. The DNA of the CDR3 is TGTGCCAGCAGAGTCGGACACCAAGAGACCCAGTACTTC.

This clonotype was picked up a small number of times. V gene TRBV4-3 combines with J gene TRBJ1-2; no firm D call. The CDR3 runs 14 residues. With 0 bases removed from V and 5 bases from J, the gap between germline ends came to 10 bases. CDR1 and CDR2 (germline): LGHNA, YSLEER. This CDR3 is CASSQDGPGYGYTF. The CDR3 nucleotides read TGCGCCAGCAGCCAAGATGGGCCTGGGTATGGCTACACCTTC.

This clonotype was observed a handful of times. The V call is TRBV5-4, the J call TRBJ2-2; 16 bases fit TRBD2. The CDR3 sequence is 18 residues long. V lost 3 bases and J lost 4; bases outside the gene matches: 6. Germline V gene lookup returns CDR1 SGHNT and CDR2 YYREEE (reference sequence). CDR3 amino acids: CASSSGLAGGPSTGELFF. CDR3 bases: TGTGCCAGCAGCTCGGGACTAGCGGGGGGGCCGAGCACCGGGGAGCTGTTTTTT. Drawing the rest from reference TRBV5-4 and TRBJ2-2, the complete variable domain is ETGVTQSPTHLIKTRGQQVTLRCSSQSGHNTVSWYQQALGQGPQFIFQYYREEENGRGNFPPRFSGLQFPNYSSELNVNALELDDSALYLCASSSGLAGGPSTGELFFGEGSRLTVL.

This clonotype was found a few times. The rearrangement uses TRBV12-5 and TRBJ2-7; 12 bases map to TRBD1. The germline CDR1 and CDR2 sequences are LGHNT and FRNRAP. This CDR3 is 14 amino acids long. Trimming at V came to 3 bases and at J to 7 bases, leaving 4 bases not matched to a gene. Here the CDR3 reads CASGFGTGGWEQYF. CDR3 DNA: TGTGCTAGTGGTTTTGGGACAGGGGGCTGGGAGCAGTACTTC.

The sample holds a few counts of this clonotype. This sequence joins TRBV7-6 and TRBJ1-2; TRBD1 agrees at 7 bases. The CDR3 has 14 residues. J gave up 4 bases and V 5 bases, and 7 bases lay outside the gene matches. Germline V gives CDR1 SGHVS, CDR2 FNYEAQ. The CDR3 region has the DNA TGTGCCAGCAGCCTCAACAGGGGAGGCTATGGCTACACCTTC. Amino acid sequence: CASSLNRGGYGYTF. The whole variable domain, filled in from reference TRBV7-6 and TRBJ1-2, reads GAGVSQSPRYKVTKRGQDVALRCDPISGHVSLYWYRQALGQGPEFLTYFNYEAQQDKSGLPNDRFSAERPEGSISTLTIQRTEQRDSAMYRCASSLNRGGYGYTFGSGTRLTVV.

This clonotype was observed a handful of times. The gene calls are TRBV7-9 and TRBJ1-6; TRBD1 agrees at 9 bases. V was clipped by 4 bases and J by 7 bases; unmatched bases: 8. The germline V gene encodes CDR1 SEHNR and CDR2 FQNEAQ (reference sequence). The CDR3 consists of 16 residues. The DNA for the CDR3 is TGTGCCAGCAGCTACTCCCCCGGGACAGGGAATTCACCCCTCCACTTT. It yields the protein CASSYSPGTGNSPLHF.